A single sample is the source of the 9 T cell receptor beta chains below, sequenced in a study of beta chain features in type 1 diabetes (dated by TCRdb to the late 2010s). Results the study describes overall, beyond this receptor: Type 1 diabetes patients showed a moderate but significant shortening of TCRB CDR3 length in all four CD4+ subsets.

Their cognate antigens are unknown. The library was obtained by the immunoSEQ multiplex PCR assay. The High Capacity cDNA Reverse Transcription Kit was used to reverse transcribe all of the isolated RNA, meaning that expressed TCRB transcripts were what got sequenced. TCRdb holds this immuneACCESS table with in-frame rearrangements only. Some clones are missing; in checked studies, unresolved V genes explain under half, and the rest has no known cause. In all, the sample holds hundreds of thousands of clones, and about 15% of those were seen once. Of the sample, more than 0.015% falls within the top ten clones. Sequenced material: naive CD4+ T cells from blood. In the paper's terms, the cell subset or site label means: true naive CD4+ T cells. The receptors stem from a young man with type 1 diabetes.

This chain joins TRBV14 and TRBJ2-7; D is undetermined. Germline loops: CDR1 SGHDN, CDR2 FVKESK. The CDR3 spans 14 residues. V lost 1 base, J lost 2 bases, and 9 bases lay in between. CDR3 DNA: TGTGCCAGCAGCCAAGCTAGGCCCGCCTACGAGCAGTACTTC. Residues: CASSQARPAYEQYF.

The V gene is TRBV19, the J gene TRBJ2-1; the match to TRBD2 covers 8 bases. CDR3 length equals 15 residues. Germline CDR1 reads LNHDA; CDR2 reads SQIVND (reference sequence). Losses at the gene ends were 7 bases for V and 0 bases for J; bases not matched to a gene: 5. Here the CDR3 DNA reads TGTGCCAGTACTAGCGGGCAAAGCTCCTACAATGAGCAGTTCTTC. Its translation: CASTSGQSSYNEQFF.

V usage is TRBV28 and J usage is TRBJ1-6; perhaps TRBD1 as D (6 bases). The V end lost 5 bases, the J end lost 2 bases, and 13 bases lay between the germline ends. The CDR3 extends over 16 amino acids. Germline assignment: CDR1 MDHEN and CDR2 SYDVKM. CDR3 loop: CASSDPRGAYNSPLHF. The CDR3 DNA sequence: TGTGCCAGCAGTGACCCCAGGGGCGCCTATAATTCACCCCTCCACTTT.

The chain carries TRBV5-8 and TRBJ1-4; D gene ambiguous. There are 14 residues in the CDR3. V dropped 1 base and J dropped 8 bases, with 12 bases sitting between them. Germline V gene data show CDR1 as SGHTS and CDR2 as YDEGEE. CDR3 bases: TGTGCCAGCAGCTTGTCAGGCAGGAACGAAAAACTGTTTTTT. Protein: CASSLSGRNEKLFF.

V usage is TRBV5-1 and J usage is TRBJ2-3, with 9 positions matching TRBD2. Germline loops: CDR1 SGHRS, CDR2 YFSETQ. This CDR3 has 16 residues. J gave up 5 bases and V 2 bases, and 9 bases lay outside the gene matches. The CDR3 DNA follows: TGCGCCAGCAGCTTAGGTAGCGGGAGTTATAGAGATACGCAGTATTTT. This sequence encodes CASSLGSGSYRDTQYF.

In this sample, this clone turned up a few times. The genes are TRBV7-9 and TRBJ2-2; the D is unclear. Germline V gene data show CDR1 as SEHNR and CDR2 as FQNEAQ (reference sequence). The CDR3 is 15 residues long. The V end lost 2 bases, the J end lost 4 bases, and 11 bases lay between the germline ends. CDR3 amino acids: CASSLPVQFTGELFF. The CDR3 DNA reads TGTGCCAGCAGCTTACCCGTACAGTTCACCGGGGAGCTGTTTTTT.

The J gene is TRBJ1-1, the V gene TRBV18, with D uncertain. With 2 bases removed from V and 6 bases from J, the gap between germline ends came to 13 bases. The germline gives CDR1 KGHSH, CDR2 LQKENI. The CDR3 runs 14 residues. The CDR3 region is CASSPEAGRAEAFF. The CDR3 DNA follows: TGTGCCAGCTCACCAGAGGCGGGGAGGGCTGAAGCTTTCTTT.

The CDR3 region is CASSSRDRVETQYF. DNA for the CDR3: TGTGCCAGCAGCTCCCGGGACAGGGTAGAGACCCAGTACTTC. The chain uses TRBV5-4 and TRBJ2-5; 9 bases are a match to TRBD1. Germline loops: CDR1 SGHNT, CDR2 YYREEE (reference sequence). The V gene end was trimmed by 3 bases and the J gene end by 4 bases; junction bases not matched to a gene: 4. The CDR3 extends over 14 amino acids.

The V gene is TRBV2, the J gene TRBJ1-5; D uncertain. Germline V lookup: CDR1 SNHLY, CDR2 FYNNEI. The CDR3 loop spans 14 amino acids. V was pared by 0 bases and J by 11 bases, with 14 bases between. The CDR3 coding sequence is TGTGCCAGCAGTGAAGCTCCGATGTTCGGGGCCCAGCATTTT. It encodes CASSEAPMFGAQHF.